The rows below give T cell receptor beta chains drawn from one sample of a study of CD8+ T cells in alopecia areata. Profiled with immunoSEQ multiplex PCR; TCRdb holds only in-frame clones, not every one. The profile shows some 200,000 clones, about three fifths of them singletons. The sample here was CD4+ T cells sorted from blood, taken at week 4, from a patient treated with tofacitinib. These receptors all stem from a human donor with alopecia areata. Both conserved end residues are part of each CDR3. A D gene is named only where the DNA matches it firmly. Only some rows state a clone size, as once, few, many or a class for expanded clones.

>NA|few|TRBV30|TRBJ1-2|15
CAWRRSAGRNYGYTF
TGTGCCTGGAGGCGGTCGGCAGGGAGGAACTATGGCTACACCTTC
>NA|NA|TRBV7-3|TRBJ2-6|15
CASSHTGSGANVLTF
TGTGCCAGCAGCCATACGGGGTCCGGGGCCAACGTCCTGACTTTC
>NA|few|TRBV29-1|TRBJ2-7|14
CIQYMTEDTYEQYF
TGCATCCAGTACATGACGGAAGATACCTACGAGCAGTACTTC
>TRBD1|NA|TRBV19|TRBJ2-3|15
CASSLRTGGTDTQYF
TGTGCCAGTAGTCTCCGGACAGGAGGCACAGATACGCAGTATTTT
>TRBD2|NA|TRBV4-3|TRBJ2-3|16
CASSQRTSGNSDTQYF
TGCGCCAGCAGCCAGAGGACTAGCGGGAACTCAGATACGCAGTATTTT
>NA|NA|TRBV7-9|TRBJ2-6|14
CASSRYSGANVLTF
TGTGCCAGCAGCCGGTACTCTGGGGCCAACGTCCTGACTTTC
>TRBD1|NA|TRBV10-3|TRBJ2-7|13
CAIRQGVSYEQYF
TGTGCCATCAGACAGGGGGTCTCCTACGAGCAGTACTTC
>TRBD2|NA|TRBV28|TRBJ2-7|14
CASSLGGTAYEQYF
TGTGCCAGCAGTTTGGGGGGGACCGCCTACGAGCAGTACTTC
>NA|NA|TRBV6-6|TRBJ1-2|14
CASTAAKSSESYTF
TGTGCCAGCACCGCCGCGAAGTCCTCCGAAAGCTACACCTTC
>TRBD1|few|TRBV7-2|TRBJ1-4|15
CASSPGQGRNEKLFF
TGTGCCAGCAGCCCAGGACAGGGACGTAATGAAAAACTGTTTTTT
>NA|NA|TRBV18|TRBJ2-3|14
CASSIRTAGDTQYF
TGTGCCAGCTCCATACGGACAGCAGGAGATACGCAGTATTTT
>NA|NA|TRBV28|TRBJ1-2|14
CASSFADWNYGYTF
TGTGCCAGCAGTTTTGCTGACTGGAACTATGGCTACACCTTC
>NA|NA|TRBV30|TRBJ2-7|14
CAWTGTGFLGEQYF
TGTGCCTGGACCGGAACGGGCTTTCTCGGCGAGCAGTACTTC
>NA|NA|TRBV19|TRBJ1-2|13
CASIARGQRGYTF
TGTGCCAGTATCGCAAGGGGCCAGCGTGGCTACACCTTC
>NA|NA|TRBV4-1|TRBJ1-1|13
CASSQVRVSEAFF
TGCGCCAGCAGCCAAGTGCGGGTATCTGAAGCTTTCTTT
>NA|NA|TRBV28|TRBJ2-1|14
CASSSTTGNNEQFF
TGTGCCAGCAGCTCCACAACCGGGAACAATGAGCAGTTCTTC
>TRBD1|NA|TRBV28|TRBJ1-2|13
CASRVDRNYGYTF
TGTGCCAGCAGGGTGGACAGGAACTATGGCTACACCTTC
>TRBD1|NA|TRBV29-1|TRBJ1-5|13
CSVEVGTAQPQHF
TGCAGCGTTGAAGTTGGGACAGCTCAGCCCCAGCATTTT
>TRBD1|NA|TRBV29-1|TRBJ2-5|12
CSVARQGETQYF
TGCAGCGTGGCCCGACAGGGGGAGACCCAGTACTTC
>NA|NA|TRBV29-1|TRBJ1-6|13
CSVLPKPGSPLHF
TGCAGCGTTCTCCCGAAACCGGGGTCACCCCTCCACTTT
>TRBD1|many|TRBV7-2|TRBJ2-5|13
CASRRDRQETQYF
TGTGCCAGCCGCCGGGACAGACAAGAGACCCAGTACTTC
>NA|NA|TRBV30|TRBJ1-2|13
CAWSMASPYGYTF
TGTGCCTGGAGTATGGCGTCCCCTTATGGCTACACCTTC
>NA|NA|TRBV28|TRBJ2-3|15
CASSLSSGATDTQYF
TGTGCCAGCAGTTTATCGTCGGGGGCCACAGATACGCAGTATTTT
>NA|NA|TRBV5-1|TRBJ1-1|14
CASSSGLMNTEAFF
TGCGCCAGCAGCTCAGGCTTGATGAACACTGAAGCTTTCTTT
>NA|few|TRBV19|TRBJ1-5|14
CASSIDGANQPQHF
TGTGCCAGTAGTATCGATGGCGCCAATCAGCCCCAGCATTTT
>NA|NA|TRBV9|TRBJ2-3|13
CASSASGGDTQYF
TGTGCCAGCAGCGCCTCCGGCGGGGATACGCAGTATTTT
>NA|NA|TRBV29-1|TRBJ1-2|10
CSVKGDGYTF
TGCAGCGTTAAGGGGGATGGCTACACCTTC
>NA|few|TRBV5-1|TRBJ2-2|15
CASSLWQGNTGELFF
TGCGCCAGCAGCTTGTGGCAGGGAAACACCGGGGAGCTGTTTTTT
>NA|few|TRBV28|TRBJ1-6|13
CATGVQGTSPLHF
TGTGCCACCGGTGTGCAGGGGACTTCACCCCTCCACTTT
>NA|NA|TRBV28|TRBJ2-4|15
CASNQGGTAKNIQYF
TGTGCCAGCAACCAAGGGGGGACGGCCAAAAACATTCAGTACTTC
>NA|NA|TRBV7-9|TRBJ1-2|12
CASSLALGGYTF
TGTGCCAGCAGCTTAGCGCTGGGTGGCTACACCTTC
>NA|NA|TRBV7-9|TRBJ2-1|12
CASSYRNDEQFF
TGTGCCAGCAGCTACAGGAACGATGAGCAGTTCTTC
>TRBD1|NA|TRBV30|TRBJ1-6|19
CAWSVLRGGTARNNSPLHF
TGTGCCTGGAGTGTACTGAGGGGAGGGACAGCCCGGAATAATTCACCCCTCCACTTT
>NA|few|TRBV11-2|TRBJ2-5|12
CASSFPLGTQYF
TGTGCCAGCAGCTTTCCTTTGGGGACCCAGTACTTC
>NA|NA|TRBV5-6|TRBJ2-7|12
CASSHTSGEEYF
TGTGCCAGCAGCCACACGTCAGGGGAGGAGTACTTC
>TRBD1|NA|TRBV29-1|TRBJ2-7|11
CSVGDSYEQYF
TGCAGCGTAGGGGACAGCTACGAGCAGTACTTC
>NA|NA|TRBV9|TRBJ1-1|15
CASSVAPGSNTEAFF
TGTGCCAGCAGCGTAGCGCCAGGGTCGAACACTGAAGCTTTCTTT
>TRBD2|NA|TRBV7-2|TRBJ2-3|13
CASGGGAGDTQYF
TGTGCCAGTGGCGGGGGGGCTGGAGATACGCAGTATTTT
>TRBD1|once|TRBV30|TRBJ1-4|13
CAWSNRGAEKLFF
TGTGCCTGGAGTAACAGGGGTGCGGAAAAACTGTTTTTT
>NA|once|TRBV29-1|TRBJ1-4|13
CSVVSSPDEKLFF
TGCAGCGTTGTAAGCAGTCCGGATGAAAAACTGTTTTTT
>NA|NA|TRBV29-1|TRBJ2-1|15
CSVEVTSPSSNEQFF
TGCAGCGTTGAAGTTACGAGCCCATCAAGCAATGAGCAGTTCTTC
>NA|NA|TRBV27|TRBJ2-2|15
CAIKGDLLNTGELFF
TGTGCCATCAAAGGGGACCTACTAAACACCGGGGAGCTGTTTTTT